A few counts support the clone carrying this TCR beta chain. The antigen is unknown. Germline V lookup: CDR1 KGHSH, CDR2 LQKENI. The germline V and J ends were trimmed by 3 bases and 3 bases, with 14 bases remaining between them. CDR3 length: 15 amino acids. Via the markers CD45RO/CCR7/CD25/CD127/CD95/CD27, stem cell-like memory, regulatory, central memory and naive CD4+ cells were sorted. The data were taken from a study of beta chain features in type 1 diabetes. Study context: Examination covered some 110,000,000 sorted cells spanning all samples. Study conclusions and caveats: TCRB CDR3 length was moderately but significantly reduced in all four CD4+ subsets of Type 1 diabetes patients. At VDJ recombination sites, type 1 diabetes patients had fewer insertions and more deleted nucleotides.

Isolated RNA was reverse transcribed in full, so expressed TCRB transcripts were sequenced. Repertoires were generated with immunoSEQ multiplex PCR, while TCRdb's copy carries only in-frame clones and drops some. The sample contains hundreds of thousands of clones, 13% of which appear only once. The chain has TRBV18 and TRBJ1-2, with D possibly TRBD1 on 6 matching bases. The sample taken for sequencing was naive CD4+ T cells from blood. The receptor's source is a man between 18 and 35 years old with type 1 diabetes. This CDR3 reads CASSPLRTVHYGYTF. The CDR3 nucleotides read TGTGCCAGCTCACCCCTGCGGACAGTCCACTATGGCTACACCTTC.